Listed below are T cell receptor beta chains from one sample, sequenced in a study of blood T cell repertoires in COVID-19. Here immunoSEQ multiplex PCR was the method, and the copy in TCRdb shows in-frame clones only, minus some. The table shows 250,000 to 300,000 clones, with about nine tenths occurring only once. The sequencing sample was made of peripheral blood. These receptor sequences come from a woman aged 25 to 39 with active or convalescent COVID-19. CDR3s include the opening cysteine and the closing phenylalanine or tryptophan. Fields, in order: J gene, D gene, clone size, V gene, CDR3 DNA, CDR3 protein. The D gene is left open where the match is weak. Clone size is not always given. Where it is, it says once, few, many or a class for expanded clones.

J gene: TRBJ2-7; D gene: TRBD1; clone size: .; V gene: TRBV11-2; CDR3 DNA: TGTGCCAGCAGTCCCATCGGTGCGGGGGACAGGGAATCCTACGAGCAGTACTTC; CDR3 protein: CASSPIGAGDRESYEQYF
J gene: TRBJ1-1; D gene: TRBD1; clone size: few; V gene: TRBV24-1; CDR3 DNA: TGTGCCACCAGTGATCCCGACAGGGGGGCCACTGAAGCTTTCTTT; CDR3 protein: CATSDPDRGATEAFF
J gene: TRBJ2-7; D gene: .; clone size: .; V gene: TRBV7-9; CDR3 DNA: TGTGCCAGCAGTTTAAGTACGGTCTACGAGCAGTACTTC; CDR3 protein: CASSLSTVYEQYF
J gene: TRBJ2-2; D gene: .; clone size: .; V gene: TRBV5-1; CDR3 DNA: TGCGCCAGCAGCTTGGTAGGTCAGGGGAACACCGGGGAGCTGTTTTTT; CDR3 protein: CASSLVGQGNTGELFF
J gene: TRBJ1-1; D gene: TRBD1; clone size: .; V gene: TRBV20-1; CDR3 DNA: TGCAGTGCTAGTCAGGGGGCGAACACTGAAGCTTTCTTT; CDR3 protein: CSASQGANTEAFF
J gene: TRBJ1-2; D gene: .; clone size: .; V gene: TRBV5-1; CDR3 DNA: TGCGCCAGCAGCTTGGGGGGCGTAAACTATGGCTACACCTTC; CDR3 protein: CASSLGGVNYGYTF
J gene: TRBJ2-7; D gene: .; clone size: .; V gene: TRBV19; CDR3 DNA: TGTGCCAGTAGTATCGCGGGACAGACATACGAGCAGTACTTC; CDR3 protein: CASSIAGQTYEQYF
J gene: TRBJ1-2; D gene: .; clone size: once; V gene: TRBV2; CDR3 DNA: TGTGCCAGCACTGAGGACAGTTCTAACTATGGCTACACCTTC; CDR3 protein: CASTEDSSNYGYTF
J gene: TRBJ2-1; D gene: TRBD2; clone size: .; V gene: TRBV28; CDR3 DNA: TGTGCCAGCAGTTTACGGCGGGGGGGACTCAATGAGCAGTTCTTC; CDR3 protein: CASSLRRGGLNEQFF
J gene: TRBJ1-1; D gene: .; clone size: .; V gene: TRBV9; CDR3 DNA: TGTGCCAGCAGCGTATTATCAGGGGCGAGCACTGAAGCTTTCTTT; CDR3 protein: CASSVLSGASTEAFF
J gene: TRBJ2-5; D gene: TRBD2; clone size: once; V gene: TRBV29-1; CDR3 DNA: TGCAGCGTCAAGCATACTAGCGGGGGGGAGACCCAGTACTTC; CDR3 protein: CSVKHTSGGETQYF
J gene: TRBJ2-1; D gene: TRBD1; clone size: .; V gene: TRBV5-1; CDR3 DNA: TGCGCCAGCAGCTGGAGGGGACAGGGGAGCTCCTACAATGAGCAGTTCTTC; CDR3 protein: CASSWRGQGSSYNEQFF
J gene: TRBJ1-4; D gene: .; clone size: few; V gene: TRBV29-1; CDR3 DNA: TGCAGCGTTGGGGCTCAAAATAGGAAACTGTTTTTT; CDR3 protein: CSVGAQNRKLFF
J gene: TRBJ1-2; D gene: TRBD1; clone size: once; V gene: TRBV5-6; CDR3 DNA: TGTGCCAGCAGCTTGTGGGACAGGGGGCTGGGCTATGGCTACACCTTC; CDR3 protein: CASSLWDRGLGYGYTF
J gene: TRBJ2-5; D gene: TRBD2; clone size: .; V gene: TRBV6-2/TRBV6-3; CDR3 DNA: TGTGCCAGCAGTTACTCACGCGGGGGGATGGAGACCCAGTACTTC; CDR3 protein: CASSYSRGGMETQYF
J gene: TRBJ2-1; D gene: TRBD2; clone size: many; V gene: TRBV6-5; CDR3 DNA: TGTGCCAGCAGTTACGGGGGGGCCTACAATGAGCAGTTCTTC; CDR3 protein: CASSYGGAYNEQFF
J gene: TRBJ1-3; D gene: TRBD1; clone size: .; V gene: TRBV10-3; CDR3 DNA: TGTGCCATCAGTGGCAGAGGGACAGTCTCTGGAAACACCATATATTTT; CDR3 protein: CAISGRGTVSGNTIYF
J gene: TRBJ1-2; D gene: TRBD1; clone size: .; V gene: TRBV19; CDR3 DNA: TGTGCCAGTAGTTCTGGACAGGCAAGCTATGGCTACACCTTC; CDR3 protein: CASSSGQASYGYTF
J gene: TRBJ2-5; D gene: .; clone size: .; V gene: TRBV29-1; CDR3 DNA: TGCAGCGTTGGGGTTAGCACTGAGACCCAGTACTTC; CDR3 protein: CSVGVSTETQYF
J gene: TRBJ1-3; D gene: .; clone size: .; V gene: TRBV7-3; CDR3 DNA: TGTGCCAGCAGCCGGGGGTCCCCTGGAAACACCATATATTTT; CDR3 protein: CASSRGSPGNTIYF
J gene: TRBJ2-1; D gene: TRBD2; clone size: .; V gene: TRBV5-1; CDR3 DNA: TGCGCCAGCAGCTTGGGAGCTAGCGGGGGGCCCTACAATGAGCAGTTCTTC; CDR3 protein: CASSLGASGGPYNEQFF
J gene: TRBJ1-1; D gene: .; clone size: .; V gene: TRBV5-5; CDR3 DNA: TGTGCCAGCAGCTTGATAGAGAACACTGAAGCTTTCTTT; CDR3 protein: CASSLIENTEAFF
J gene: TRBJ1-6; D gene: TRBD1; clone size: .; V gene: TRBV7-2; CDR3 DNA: TGTACCAGCAGCTTAACGTGGGACAGATATTCACCCCTCCACTTT; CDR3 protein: CTSSLTWDRYSPLHF
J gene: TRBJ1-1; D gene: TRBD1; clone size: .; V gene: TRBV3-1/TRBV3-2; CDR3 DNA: TGTGCCAGCAGGTCAACAGGGGGAGCTTTCTTT; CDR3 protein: CASRSTGGAFF
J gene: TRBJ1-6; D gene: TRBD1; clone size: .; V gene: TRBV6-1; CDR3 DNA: TGTGCCAGCAGTGAAGAGAGACAGGGGAATTCACCCCTCCACTTT; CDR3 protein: CASSEERQGNSPLHF
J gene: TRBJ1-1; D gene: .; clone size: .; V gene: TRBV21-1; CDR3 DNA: TGTGCCAGCAGCCCCCAAGGATTCAACTATAACACTGAAGCTTTCTTT; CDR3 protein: CASSPQGFNYNTEAFF
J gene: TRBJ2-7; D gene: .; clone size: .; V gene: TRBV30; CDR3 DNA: TGTGCCTGGAGTAAGGACTACTACGAGCAGTACTTC; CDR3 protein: CAWSKDYYEQYF
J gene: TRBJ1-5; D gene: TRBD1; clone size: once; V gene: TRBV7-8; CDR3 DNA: TGTGCCAGCAGCTACAGGGGGGCTGGCCAGCCCCAGCATTTT; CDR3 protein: CASSYRGAGQPQHF
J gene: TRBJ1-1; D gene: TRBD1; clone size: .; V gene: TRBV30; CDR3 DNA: TGTGCCTGGAGGGCACCGGGACAGGGATCCGTGGGAGCTTTCTTT; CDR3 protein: CAWRAPGQGSVGAFF
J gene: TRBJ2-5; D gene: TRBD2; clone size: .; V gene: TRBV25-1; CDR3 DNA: TGTGCCAGCAGTATACTAGCGGGGGGGCGGGAGACCCAGTACTTC; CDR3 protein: CASSILAGGRETQYF
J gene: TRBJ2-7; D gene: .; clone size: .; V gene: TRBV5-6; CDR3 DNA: TGTGCCAGCAGTCCCAAGGTGGTTGAGGCAGAGCAGTACTTC; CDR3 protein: CASSPKVVEAEQYF
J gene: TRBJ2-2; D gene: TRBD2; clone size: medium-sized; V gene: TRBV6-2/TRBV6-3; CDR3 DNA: TGTGCCAGCAGTAGCGGGGGGGCCACCGGGGAGCTGTTTTTT; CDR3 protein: CASSSGGATGELFF
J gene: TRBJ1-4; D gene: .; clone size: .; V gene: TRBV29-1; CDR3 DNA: TGCAGCGTTGGAGGGTTAGGCAATGAAAAACTGTTTTTT; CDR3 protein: CSVGGLGNEKLFF
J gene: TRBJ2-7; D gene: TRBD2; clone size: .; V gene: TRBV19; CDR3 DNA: TGTGCCAGTAGCATGACTAGCGGGGTTTACGAGCAGTACTTC; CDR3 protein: CASSMTSGVYEQYF
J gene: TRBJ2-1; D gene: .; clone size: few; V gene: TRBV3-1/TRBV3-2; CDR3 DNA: TGTGCCAGCAGCCAAGATCTTGTATCGGGGAATGAGCAGTTCTTC; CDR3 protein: CASSQDLVSGNEQFF
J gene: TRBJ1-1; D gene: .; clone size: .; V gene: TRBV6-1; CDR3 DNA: TGTGCCAGCAGTGAAGCCCCACAGGGTGACACTGAAGCTTTCTTT; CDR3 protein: CASSEAPQGDTEAFF
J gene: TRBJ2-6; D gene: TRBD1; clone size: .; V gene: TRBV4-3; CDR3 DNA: TGCGCCAGCAGCCAAGGGACAGGGGGGTCTGGGGCCAACGTCCTGACTTTC; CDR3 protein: CASSQGTGGSGANVLTF
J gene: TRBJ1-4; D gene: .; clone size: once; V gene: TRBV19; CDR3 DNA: TGTGCCAGTAGTACTACTATGACCGCTGGTGTCGGTGAAAAACTGTTTTTT; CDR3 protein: CASSTTMTAGVGEKLFF
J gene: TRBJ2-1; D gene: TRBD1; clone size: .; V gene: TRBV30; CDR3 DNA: TGTGCCTGGAGTGTAGGCCAGGGGGCGAATGAGCAGTTCTTC; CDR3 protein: CAWSVGQGANEQFF
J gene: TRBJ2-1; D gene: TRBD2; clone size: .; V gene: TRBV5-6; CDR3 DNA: TGTGCCAGCAGCTTTGCTACTAGCGGGTTTAGCAATGAGCAGTTCTTC; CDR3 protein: CASSFATSGFSNEQFF
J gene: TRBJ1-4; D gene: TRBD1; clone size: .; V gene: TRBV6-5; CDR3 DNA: TGTGCCAGCAGTTTCCTTACAGGGGCAGGAAATGAAAAACTGTTTTTT; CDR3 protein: CASSFLTGAGNEKLFF
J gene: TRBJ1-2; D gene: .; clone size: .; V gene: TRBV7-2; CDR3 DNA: TGTGCCAGCAGCTTAGAACAGGACTATGGCTACACCTTC; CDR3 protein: CASSLEQDYGYTF
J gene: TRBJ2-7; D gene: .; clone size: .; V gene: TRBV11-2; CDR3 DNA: TGTGCCAGCAGCTCTAGTAGGTCGGGCGAGCAGTACTTC; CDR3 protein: CASSSSRSGEQYF
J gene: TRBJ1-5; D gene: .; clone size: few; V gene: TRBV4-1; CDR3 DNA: TGCGCCAGCAGCCAAGCCGACGCCAGGCTTAATCAGCCCCAGCATTTT; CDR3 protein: CASSQADARLNQPQHF
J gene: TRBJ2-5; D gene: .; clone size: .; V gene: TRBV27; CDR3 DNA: TGTGCCAGCAGTCCATCTCTGGGGGCGCAAGAGACCCAGTACTTC; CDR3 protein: CASSPSLGAQETQYF
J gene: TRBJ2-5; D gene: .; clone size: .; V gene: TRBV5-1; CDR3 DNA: TGCGCCAGCAGCTTGGATTTTGAGGAGACCCAGTACTTC; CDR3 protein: CASSLDFEETQYF
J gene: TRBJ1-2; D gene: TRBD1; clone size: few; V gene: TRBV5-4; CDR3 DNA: TGTGCCAGCAGCCCCACAGGGGGGGTTGTTCTGGTGGGCTACACCTTC; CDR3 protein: CASSPTGGVVLVGYTF
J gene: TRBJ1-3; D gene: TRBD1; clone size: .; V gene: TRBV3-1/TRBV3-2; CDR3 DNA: TGTGCCAGCAGCATCGGACAGGGAATGTCTGGAAACACCATATATTTT; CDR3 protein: CASSIGQGMSGNTIYF
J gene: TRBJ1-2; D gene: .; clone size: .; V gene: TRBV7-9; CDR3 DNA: TGTGCCAGCAGCTTAGAGGGACAAACTTTCTATGGCTACACCTTC; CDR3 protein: CASSLEGQTFYGYTF